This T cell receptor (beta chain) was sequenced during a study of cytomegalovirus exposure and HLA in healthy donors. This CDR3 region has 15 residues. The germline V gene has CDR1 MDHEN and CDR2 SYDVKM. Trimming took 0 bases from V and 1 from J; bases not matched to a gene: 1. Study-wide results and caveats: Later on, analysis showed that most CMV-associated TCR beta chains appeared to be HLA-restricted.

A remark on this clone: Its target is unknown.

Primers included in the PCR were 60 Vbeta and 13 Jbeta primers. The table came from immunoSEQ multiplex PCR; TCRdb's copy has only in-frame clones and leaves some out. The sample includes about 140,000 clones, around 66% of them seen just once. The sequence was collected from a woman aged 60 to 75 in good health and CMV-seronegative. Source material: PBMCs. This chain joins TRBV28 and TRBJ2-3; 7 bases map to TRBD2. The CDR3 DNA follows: TGTGCCAGCAGTTTATGGGGAGGGGGCACAGATACGCAGTATTTT. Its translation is CASSLWGGGTDTQYF.